This T cell receptor (beta chain) emerged from a study of control samples from healthy donors and cancer patients. The repertoire was sequenced with immunoSEQ multiplex PCR; TCRdb's copy has only in-frame clones and lacks some. The table has 70,000 to 90,000 clones, approximately 94% seen once. Germline CDR1 GTSNPN, CDR2 SVGIG (reference sequence). The CDR3 spans 17 residues. The count of this clone is one. At one end, the junction sequence differs from germline, possibly due to a read error. The V gene is TRBV30, the J gene TRBJ1-1, with D perhaps matching TRBD1 (6 bases). The sample was blood. The sequence was collected from a woman aged 40-49 years in good health. This chain's CDR3 is CAWSDYRQASGNAEAFF. DNA for the CDR3: TGTGCCTGGAGTGACTATAGACAGGCGTCAGGGAACGCTGAAGCTTTCTTT.